This entry describes one T cell receptor (beta chain). As handled by the study authors: Amplification of reference gene primers provided the estimated nucleated cell counts. Method: immunoSEQ multiplex PCR; TCRdb's copy keeps in-frame clones and lacks some. V and J calls and clone size come straight from that table; D and trimming were deduced from the DNA. The table lists 390,000 or so clones, 80% to 90% of them singletons, with over 1.3% in the top ten. This entry belongs to a study of blood T cell repertoires in COVID-19. As for the study in general: Samples taken during acute and convalescent COVID-19 were collected in the United States, Italy and Spain.

Trimming took 0 bases from V and 6 from J, leaving 12 bases between them. CDR3 size: 15 residues. Germline values: CDR1 MNHEY, CDR2 SVGAGI. The receptor's source is a woman aged 25-40 years with active or convalescent COVID-19. V gene TRBV6-5 combines with J gene TRBJ1-5; no definite D call. The sample was peripheral blood. CDR3 nucleotides: TGTGCCAGCAGTTACTCCTTGGGCAACGGTCAGCCCCAGCATTTT. It codes for CASSYSLGNGQPQHF.